These 24 T cell receptor beta chains were sequenced from one sample in a study of CD8 T cells in Susac syndrome (dated by TCRdb to the late 2010s). Receptor libraries were prepared by the immunoSEQ multiplex PCR assay. RNA was extracted with the RNeasy kit and roughly 0.5 to 1 ug was reverse transcribed using random hexamers. TCRdb handled the public reads itself, with Q25 trimming in fastp and clone calling in MiXCR, and kept productive beta chains. Rows with a matching CDR3 protein are joined into one entry that keeps the most common DNA and genes. The sample table holds about 200,000 distinct CDR3 sequences, of which roughly nine tenths were seen once. In total, the top ten clones hold 0.075% to 0.095% of the sample. Material for sequencing was CD4+ T cells from PBMCs. The receptor source for this set is a human donor with Susac syndrome.

This chain uses TRBV15 with TRBJ1-1, with D possibly being TRBD1 (5 bases). Germline V gene lookup returns CDR1 LNHNV and CDR2 YYDKDF (reference sequence). This CDR3 is built from 13 residues. V shed 7 bases and J shed 1 base, with 10 bases lying between them. In nucleotides, the CDR3 is TGTGCCACCACAGGGTGGGGGAACACTGAAGCTTTCTTT. Translated, it gives CATTGWGNTEAFF.

The gene calls are TRBV12-3 or TRBV12-4 and TRBJ2-7, with 9 positions matching TRBD1. This CDR3 has 15 residues. The trim removed 6 bases at V and 1 base at J, leaving 7 bases unmatched. DNA for the CDR3: TGTGCCAGCAGAAACACCGGGACAGGGTCCTACGAGCAGTACTTC. Translation: CASRNTGTGSYEQYF.

The chain links TRBV18 to TRBJ1-3, with D possibly matching TRBD1 (5 bases). CDR1 and CDR2 (germline): KGHSH, LQKENI. With 1 base removed from V and 0 bases from J, the gap between germline ends came to 13 bases. The CDR3 length is 17 residues. The CDR3 nucleotides read TGTGCCAGCTCACCACAAGGGGTTGGAGGCTCTGGAAACACCATATATTTT. The encoded protein is CASSPQGVGGSGNTIYF.

The chain employs TRBV18 and TRBJ1-1; D perhaps matches TRBD1 (6 bases). CDR3 size: 17 residues. V dropped 3 bases and J dropped 8 bases, with 25 bases sitting between them. Germline V CDR1 and CDR2: KGHSH, LQKENI. The CDR3 DNA sequence: TGTGCCAGCTCACCCCAGTGGGGGGGCGCGTTCCTCCACGAAGCTTTCTTT. Its translation is CASSPQWGGAFLHEAFF.

A single count supports this clonotype. The chain recombines TRBV5-6 with TRBJ1-5; 7 bases align to TRBD1. CDR3 length equals 16 residues. Germline V gives CDR1 SGHDT, CDR2 YYEEEE. V shed 2 bases and J 2 bases; nucleotides not matched to a gene: 7. DNA of the CDR3: TGTGCCAGCAGCTTCCTTGACAGGGATGGCAATCAGCCCCAGCATTTT. It translates to CASSFLDRDGNQPQHF.

The V and J genes are TRBV5-1 and TRBJ1-1; 7 nucleotides align to TRBD1. The CDR3 length is 14 residues. Germline V gene data show CDR1 as SGHRS and CDR2 as YFSETQ. The V segment lost 6 bases and the J segment 4 bases; nucleotides outside the gene matches: 9. This chain's CDR3 is CASNTGAGGTEAFF. CDR3 nucleotide sequence: TGCGCCAGCAATACAGGGGCGGGTGGCACTGAAGCTTTCTTT.

This CDR3 is CASSQTGSLYGYTF. CDR3 in DNA: TGTGCCAGCAGTCAGACAGGGTCTCTCTATGGCTACACCTTC. The chain uses TRBV2 and TRBJ1-2, with 7 bases fitting TRBD1. The CDR3 sequence is 14 residues long. The trim removed 5 bases at V and 4 bases at J, leaving 7 bases unmatched. CDR1 and CDR2 from the germline V gene are SNHLY and FYNNEI.

V is TRBV20-1 and J is TRBJ2-5, with D perhaps TRBD1 (5 bases). The CDR3 has 14 amino acids. Trimming cost V 3 bases and J 3 bases, with 14 bases left between them. In germline, CDR1 is DFQATT, CDR2 SNEGSKA (reference sequence). CDR3 in amino acids: CSARSAGFEETQYF. In nucleotides, the CDR3 is TGCAGTGCTAGGTCTGCAGGGTTTGAAGAGACCCAGTACTTC.

This clonotype was observed a single time. The V gene is TRBV5-1, the J gene TRBJ2-7, with D perhaps being TRBD1 or TRBD2 (5 bases each). The CDR3 is 15 residues long. Trimming removed 3 bases from V and 7 bases from J, with 20 bases in between. Germline V lookup: CDR1 SGHRS, CDR2 YFSETQ. This CDR3 reads CASSYSGTFESEQYF. CDR3 coding DNA: TGCGCCAGCAGCTATTCCGGGACCTTCGAAAGTGAGCAGTACTTC.

This sequence joins TRBV28 and TRBJ2-7; 10 nucleotides line up with TRBD2. The V segment lost 3 bases and the J segment 6 bases; nucleotides outside the gene matches: 14. The germline V gene encodes CDR1 MDHEN and CDR2 SYDVKM. The CDR3 totals 17 residues. In DNA, the CDR3 is TGTGCCAGCAGTTTGACGCTAGCGGGAGTAAGCCCCCTCGAGCAGTACTTC. Translation: CASSLTLAGVSPLEQYF.

This rearrangement joins TRBV28 to TRBJ1-2; 8 bases line up with TRBD1. CDR3 length: 11 residues. J was trimmed by 8 bases and V by 11 bases; bases with no gene match: 7. The germline CDR1 and CDR2 sequences are MDHEN and SYDVKM. The CDR3 region has the DNA TGTGCCGGACAGGGTGGCCAGGGCTACACCTTC. As protein: CAGQGGQGYTF.

The rearrangement uses TRBV2 and TRBJ2-5, with 10 bases matching TRBD2. Germline trimming cut 7 bases from V and 2 bases from J; bases unmatched to any gene: 4. CDR1 is SNHLY and CDR2 is FYNNEI in the germline V gene. This CDR3 spans 14 amino acids. This CDR3 is CASMGLAIQETQYF. CDR3 coding DNA: TGTGCCAGCATGGGACTAGCGATACAAGAGACCCAGTACTTC. Variable domain in full (rest from reference TRBV2 and TRBJ2-5): EPEVTQTPSHQVTQMGQEVILRCVPISNHLYFYWYRQILGQKVEFLVSFYNNEISEKSEIFDDQFSVERPDGSNFTLKIRSTKLEDSAMYFCASMGLAIQETQYFGPGTRLLVL.

This sequence joins TRBV19 and TRBJ1-1; a possible D gene is TRBD1 (6 bases). Germline V gene lookup returns CDR1 LNHDA and CDR2 SQIVND (reference sequence). CDR3 length: 13 amino acids. The V end lost 5 bases, the J end lost 7 bases, and 14 bases lay between the germline ends. CDR3: CASSLKDRFEAFF. In DNA, the CDR3 is TGTGCCAGTAGTCTCAAGGACAGATTTGAAGCTTTCTTT. Drawing the rest from reference TRBV19 and TRBJ1-1, the complete variable domain is DGGITQSPKYLFRKEGQNVTLSCEQNLNHDAMYWYRQDPGQGLRLIYYSQIVNDFQKGDIAEGYSVSREKKESFPLTVTSAQKNPTAFYLCASSLKDRFEAFFGQGTRLTVV.

The chain has TRBV3-1 and TRBJ2-1; D remains unclear. Trimming cost V 2 bases and J 1 base, with 12 bases left between them. The CDR3 length is 16 residues. Germline CDR1 LGHDT, CDR2 YNNKEL (reference sequence). CDR3 sequence: CASSQMVGLSYNEQFF. CDR3 nucleotide sequence: TGTGCCAGCAGCCAAATGGTTGGTCTTTCCTACAATGAGCAGTTCTTC.

The V and J genes are TRBV6-5 and TRBJ2-7; 7 bases map to TRBD2. CDR1 and CDR2 from the germline V gene are MNHEY and SVGAGI. This CDR3 has 15 residues. Trimming at V came to 0 bases and at J to 4 bases, leaving 6 bases not matched to a gene. CDR3 DNA sequence: TGTGCCAGCAGTTACTCAGCCCTAGCGGATTACGAGCAGTACTTC. Translating gives CASSYSALADYEQYF.

This clonotype was counted once. The genes are TRBV6-1 and TRBJ2-6; TRBD1 is a possible D gene (5 bases). CDR1 is MNHNS and CDR2 is SASEGT in the germline V gene. The V end was cut by 6 bases, the J end by 0 bases, with 15 bases between. The length of the CDR3 is 17 residues. The CDR3 region has the DNA TGTGCCAGCAGCCCCCGGCAGGGCGGCTCTGGGGCCAACGTCCTGACTTTC. This encodes CASSPRQGGSGANVLTF.

The chain uses TRBV6-5 and TRBJ2-7; D is unresolved. The length of the CDR3 is 15 residues. The V gene's germline CDR1 is MNHEY and CDR2 SVGAGI. Trimming pared 2 bases from V and 0 bases from J, leaving 11 bases between. This chain's CDR3 is CASSYTVTNSYEQYF. In DNA, the CDR3 is TGTGCCAGCAGTTACACGGTTACCAACTCCTACGAGCAGTACTTC.

This chain uses TRBV2 with TRBJ2-5; D may be TRBD1 (6 bases). This CDR3 has 15 amino acids. V lost 6 bases and J lost 2, with 16 bases in between. Germline V gene data show CDR1 as SNHLY and CDR2 as FYNNEI. The CDR3 coding sequence is TGTGCCAGCAGGCCCGGGACATTCGATCAAGAGACCCAGTACTTC. Translation gives CASRPGTFDQETQYF.

The J gene is TRBJ2-1, the V gene TRBV11-2; D is ambiguous. CDR1 is SGHAT and CDR2 is FQNNGV in the germline V gene. V shed 5 bases and J shed 2 bases, with 10 bases lying between them. The CDR3 loop spans 14 amino acids. The CDR3 nucleotides read TGTGCCAGCAGCATAAGCCCAGCCTACAATGAGCAGTTCTTC. Translation: CASSISPAYNEQFF.

The chain employs TRBV18 and TRBJ2-5; 7 bases map to TRBD1. V gave up 2 bases and J gave up 3 bases; unmatched junction bases: 0. The germline gives CDR1 KGHSH, CDR2 LQKENI. The CDR3 is made up of 13 amino acids. The CDR3 DNA follows: TGTGCCAGCTCACCAGGGACAGAAGAGACCCAGTACTTC. As protein: CASSPGTEETQYF.

The chain has TRBV7-9 and TRBJ1-3; 11 positions match TRBD1. V was pared by 6 bases and J by 3 bases, with 4 bases of the junction left unmatched. The CDR3 has 15 residues. The germline V gene has CDR1 SEHNR and CDR2 FQNEAQ (reference sequence). The CDR3 bases are TGTGCCAGCAGTACCGGGACAGGGGGTGGAAACACCATATATTTT. Translated: CASSTGTGGGNTIYF.

Here the CDR3 reads CASSDRLGLAGGRNEQYF. The DNA for the CDR3 is TGTGCCAGCAGTGACAGACTGGGACTAGCGGGAGGGCGGAACGAGCAGTACTTC. The chain joins TRBV6-1 to TRBJ2-7; 16 bases are shared with TRBD2. V shed 3 bases and J 5 bases; nucleotides not matched to a gene: 10. Germline CDR1 and CDR2: MNHNS and SASEGT. This CDR3 contains 18 residues.

The rearrangement uses TRBV5-1 and TRBJ2-1; 9 nucleotides match TRBD1. CDR3 length: 15 amino acids. Germline CDR1 and CDR2: SGHRS and YFSETQ. The junction had 6 bases not matched to a gene; V was cut back by 1 base and J by 7 bases. CDR3 coding DNA: TGCGCCAGCAGCTTGCGGGGACAGGGTGAGAATGAGCAGTTCTTC. It translates to CASSLRGQGENEQFF. Drawing the rest from reference TRBV5-1 and TRBJ2-1, the complete variable domain is KAGVTQTPRYLIKTRGQQVTLSCSPISGHRSVSWYQQTPGQGLQFLFEYFSETQRNKGNFPGRFSGRQFSNSRSEMNVSTLELGDSALYLCASSLRGQGENEQFFGPGTRLTVL.

The chain recombines TRBV19 with TRBJ2-1, with D tentatively TRBD1 or TRBD2 (5 bases each). The ends were cut back, 8 bases at V and 1 base at J, with 12 bases in the middle. This CDR3 has 14 residues. Germline-derived CDR1 and CDR2 are LNHDA and SQIVND (reference sequence). CDR3 loop: CASHPGTSYNEQFF. The CDR3 region has the DNA TGTGCCAGTCACCCTGGGACGTCCTACAATGAGCAGTTCTTC.